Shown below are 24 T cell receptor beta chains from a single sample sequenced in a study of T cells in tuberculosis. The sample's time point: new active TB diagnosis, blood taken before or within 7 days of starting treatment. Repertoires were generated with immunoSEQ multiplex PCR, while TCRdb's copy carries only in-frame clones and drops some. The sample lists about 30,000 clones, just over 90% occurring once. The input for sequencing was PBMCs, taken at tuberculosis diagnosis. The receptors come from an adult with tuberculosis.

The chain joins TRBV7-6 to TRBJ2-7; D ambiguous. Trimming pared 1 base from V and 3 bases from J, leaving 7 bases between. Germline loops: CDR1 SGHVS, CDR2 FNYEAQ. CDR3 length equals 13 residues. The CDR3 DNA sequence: TGTGCCAGCAGCTTAGGTCCAAACTACGAGCAGTACTTC. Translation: CASSLGPNYEQYF. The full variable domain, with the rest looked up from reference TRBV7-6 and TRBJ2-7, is GAGVSQSPRYKVTKRGQDVALRCDPISGHVSLYWYRQALGQGPEFLTYFNYEAQQDKSGLPNDRFSAERPEGSISTLTIQRTEQRDSAMYRCASSLGPNYEQYFGPGTRLTVT.

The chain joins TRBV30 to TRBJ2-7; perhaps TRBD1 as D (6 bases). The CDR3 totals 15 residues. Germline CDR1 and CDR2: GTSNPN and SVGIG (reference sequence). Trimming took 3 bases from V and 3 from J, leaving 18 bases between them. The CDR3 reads CAWSLLGHLNYEQYF. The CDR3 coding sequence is TGTGCCTGGAGCTTGTTGGGACACCTGAACTACGAGCAGTACTTC.

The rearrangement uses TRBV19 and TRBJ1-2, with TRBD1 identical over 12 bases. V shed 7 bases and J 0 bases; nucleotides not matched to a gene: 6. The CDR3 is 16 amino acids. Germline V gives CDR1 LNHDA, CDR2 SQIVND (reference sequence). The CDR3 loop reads CASTGTGGIANYGYTF. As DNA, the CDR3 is TGTGCCAGTACCGGGACAGGGGGCATAGCTAACTATGGCTACACCTTC.

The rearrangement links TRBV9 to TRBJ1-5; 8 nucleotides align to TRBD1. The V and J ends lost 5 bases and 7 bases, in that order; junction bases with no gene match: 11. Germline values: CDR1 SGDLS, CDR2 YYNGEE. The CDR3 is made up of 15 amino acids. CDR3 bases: TGTGCCAGCAGTCCTGGACAGGGTGAGGCCCAGCCCCAGCATTTT. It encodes CASSPGQGEAQPQHF.

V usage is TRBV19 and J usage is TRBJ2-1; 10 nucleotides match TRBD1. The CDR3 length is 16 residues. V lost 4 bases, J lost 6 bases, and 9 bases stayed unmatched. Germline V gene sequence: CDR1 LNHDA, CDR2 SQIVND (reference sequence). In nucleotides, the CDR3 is TGTGCCAGTAGTACGGGGACAGGGGATATCTCCAATGAGCAGTTCTTC. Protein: CASSTGTGDISNEQFF.

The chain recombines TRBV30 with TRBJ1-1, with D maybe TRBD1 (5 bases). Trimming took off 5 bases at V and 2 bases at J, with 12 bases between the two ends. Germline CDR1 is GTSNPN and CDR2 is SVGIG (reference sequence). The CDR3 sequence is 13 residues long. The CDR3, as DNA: TGTGCCTGGGCGGTTAGGGGAAACACTGAAGCTTTCTTT. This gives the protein CAWAVRGNTEAFF.

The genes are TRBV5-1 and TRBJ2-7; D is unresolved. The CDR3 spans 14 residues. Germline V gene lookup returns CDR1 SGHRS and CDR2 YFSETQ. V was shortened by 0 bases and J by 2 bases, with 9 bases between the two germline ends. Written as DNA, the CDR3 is TGCGCCAGCAGCTTGGAGATGGGCCCCTACGAGCAGTACTTC. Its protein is CASSLEMGPYEQYF. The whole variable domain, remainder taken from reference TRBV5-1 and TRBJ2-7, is KAGVTQTPRYLIKTRGQQVTLSCSPISGHRSVSWYQQTPGQGLQFLFEYFSETQRNKGNFPGRFSGRQFSNSRSEMNVSTLELGDSALYLCASSLEMGPYEQYFGPGTRLTVT.

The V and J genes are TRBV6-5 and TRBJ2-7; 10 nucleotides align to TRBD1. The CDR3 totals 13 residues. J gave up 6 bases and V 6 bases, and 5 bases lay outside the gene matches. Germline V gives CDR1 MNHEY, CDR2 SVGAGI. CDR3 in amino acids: CASSDGTGVEQYF. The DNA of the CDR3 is TGTGCCAGCAGCGACGGGACAGGGGTCGAGCAGTACTTC.

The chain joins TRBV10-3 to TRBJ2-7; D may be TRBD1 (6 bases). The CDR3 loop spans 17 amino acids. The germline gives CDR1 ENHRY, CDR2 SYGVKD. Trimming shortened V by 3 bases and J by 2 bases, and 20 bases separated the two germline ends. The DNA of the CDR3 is TGTGCCATCAGTGACGACAGGCAAGGGGGAATCGCCTACGAGCAGTACTTC. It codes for CAISDDRQGGIAYEQYF.

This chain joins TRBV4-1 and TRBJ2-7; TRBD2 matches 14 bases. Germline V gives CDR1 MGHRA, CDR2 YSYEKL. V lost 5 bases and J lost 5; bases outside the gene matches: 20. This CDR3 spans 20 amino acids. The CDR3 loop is CASSYASGLAGERVVHEQYF. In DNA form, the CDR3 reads TGCGCCAGCAGCTACGCCTCGGGACTAGCGGGAGAAAGGGTGGTCCACGAGCAGTACTTC.

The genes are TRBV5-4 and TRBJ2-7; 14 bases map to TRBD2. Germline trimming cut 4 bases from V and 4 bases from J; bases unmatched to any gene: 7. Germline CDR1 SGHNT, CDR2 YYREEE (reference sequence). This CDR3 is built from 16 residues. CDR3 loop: CASSPGTSGRGYEQYF. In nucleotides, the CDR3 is TGTGCCAGCAGCCCTGGGACTAGCGGGAGAGGTTACGAGCAGTACTTC. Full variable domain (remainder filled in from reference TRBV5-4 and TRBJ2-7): ETGVTQSPTHLIKTRGQQVTLRCSSQSGHNTVSWYQQALGQGPQFIFQYYREEENGRGNFPPRFSGLQFPNYSSELNVNALELDDSALYLCASSPGTSGRGYEQYFGPGTRLTVT.

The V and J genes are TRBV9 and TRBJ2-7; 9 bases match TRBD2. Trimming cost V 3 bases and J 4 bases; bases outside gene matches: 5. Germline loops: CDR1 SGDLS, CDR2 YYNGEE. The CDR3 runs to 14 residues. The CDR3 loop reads CASSAGLASYEQYF. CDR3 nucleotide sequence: TGTGCCAGCAGCGCAGGACTAGCGTCTTACGAGCAGTACTTC. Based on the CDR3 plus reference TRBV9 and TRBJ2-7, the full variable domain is DSGVTQTPKHLITATGQRVTLRCSPRSGDLSVYWYQQSLDQGLQFLIQYYNGEERAKGNILERFSAQQFPDLHSELNLSSLELGDSALYFCASSAGLASYEQYFGPGTRLTVT.

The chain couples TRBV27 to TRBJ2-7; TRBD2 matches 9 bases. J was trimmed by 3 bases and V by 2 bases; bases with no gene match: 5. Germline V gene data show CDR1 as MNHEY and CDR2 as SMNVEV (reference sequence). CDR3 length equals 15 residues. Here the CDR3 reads CASSLIQRGDYEQYF. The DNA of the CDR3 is TGTGCCAGCAGTTTAATCCAGCGGGGGGACTACGAGCAGTACTTC.

This chain's CDR3 is CASSFFLTSGYNEQFF. For the CDR3, the DNA is TGTGCCAGCAGCTTCTTTCTCACTAGCGGGTACAATGAGCAGTTCTTC. V is TRBV7-9 and J is TRBJ2-1; TRBD2 agrees at 9 bases. From germline, CDR1 is SEHNR and CDR2 FQNEAQ (reference sequence). The CDR3 has 16 residues. J gave up 4 bases and V 3 bases, and 7 bases lay outside the gene matches.

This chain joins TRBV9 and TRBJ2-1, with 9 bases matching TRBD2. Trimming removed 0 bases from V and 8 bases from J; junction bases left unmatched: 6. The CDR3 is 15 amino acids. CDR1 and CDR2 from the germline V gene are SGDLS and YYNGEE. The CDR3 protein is CASSVGLAGRDEQFF. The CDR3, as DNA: TGTGCCAGCAGCGTAGGGCTAGCGGGGAGGGATGAGCAGTTCTTC.

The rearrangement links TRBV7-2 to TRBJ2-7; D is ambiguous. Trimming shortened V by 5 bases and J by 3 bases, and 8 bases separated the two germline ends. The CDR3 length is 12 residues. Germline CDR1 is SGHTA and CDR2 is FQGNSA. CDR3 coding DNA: TGTGCCAGCAGCCCTAATCACTACGAGCAGTACTTC. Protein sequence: CASSPNHYEQYF.

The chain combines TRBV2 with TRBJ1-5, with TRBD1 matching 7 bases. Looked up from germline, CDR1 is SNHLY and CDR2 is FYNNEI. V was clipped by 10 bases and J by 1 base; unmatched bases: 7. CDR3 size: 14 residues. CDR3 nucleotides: TGTGCCACCCGACAGGGCCAGAGCAATCAGCCCCAGCATTTT. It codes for CATRQGQSNQPQHF.

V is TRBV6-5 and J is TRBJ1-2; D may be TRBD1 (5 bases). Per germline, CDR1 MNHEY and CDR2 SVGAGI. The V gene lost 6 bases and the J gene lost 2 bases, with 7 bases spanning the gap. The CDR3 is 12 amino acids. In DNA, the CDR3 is TGTGCCAGCAGGGGGGGAAACTATGGCTACACCTTC. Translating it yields CASRGGNYGYTF.

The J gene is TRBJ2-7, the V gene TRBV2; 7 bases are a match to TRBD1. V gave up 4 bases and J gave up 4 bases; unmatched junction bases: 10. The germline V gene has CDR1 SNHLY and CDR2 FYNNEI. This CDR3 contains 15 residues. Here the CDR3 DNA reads TGTGCCAGCAGTGCCCCCCCAACAGGGGTGTACGAGCAGTACTTC. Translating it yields CASSAPPTGVYEQYF.

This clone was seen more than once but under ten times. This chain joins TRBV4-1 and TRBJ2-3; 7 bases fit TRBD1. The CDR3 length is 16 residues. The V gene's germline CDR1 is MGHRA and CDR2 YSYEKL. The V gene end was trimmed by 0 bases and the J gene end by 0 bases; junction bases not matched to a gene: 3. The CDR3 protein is CASSQDGTASTDTQYF. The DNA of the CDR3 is TGCGCCAGCAGCCAAGACGGGACAGCTAGCACAGATACGCAGTATTTT.

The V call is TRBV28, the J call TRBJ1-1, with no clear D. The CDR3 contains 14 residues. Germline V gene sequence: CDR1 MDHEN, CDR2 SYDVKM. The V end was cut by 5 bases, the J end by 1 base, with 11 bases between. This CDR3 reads CASSPKESNTEAFF. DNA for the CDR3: TGTGCCAGCAGTCCGAAAGAGTCGAACACTGAAGCTTTCTTT.

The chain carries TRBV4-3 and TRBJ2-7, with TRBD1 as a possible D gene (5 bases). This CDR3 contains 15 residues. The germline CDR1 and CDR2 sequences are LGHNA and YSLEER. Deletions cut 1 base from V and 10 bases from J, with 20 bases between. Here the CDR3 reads CASSQVQGEGARQYF. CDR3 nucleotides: TGCGCCAGCAGCCAAGTACAAGGAGAAGGGGCGAGACAGTACTTC.

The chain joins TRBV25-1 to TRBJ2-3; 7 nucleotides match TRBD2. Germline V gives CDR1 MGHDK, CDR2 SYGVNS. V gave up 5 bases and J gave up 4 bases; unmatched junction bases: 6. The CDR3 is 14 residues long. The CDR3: CASSPSGGSDTQYF. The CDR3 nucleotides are TGTGCCAGCAGTCCTAGCGGAGGTTCAGATACGCAGTATTTT. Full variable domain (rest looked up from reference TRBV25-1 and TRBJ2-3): EADIYQTPRYLVIGTGKKITLECSQTMGHDKMYWYQQDPGMELHLIHYSYGVNSTEKGDLSSESTVSRIRTEHFPLTLESARPSHTSQYLCASSPSGGSDTQYFGPGTRLTVL.

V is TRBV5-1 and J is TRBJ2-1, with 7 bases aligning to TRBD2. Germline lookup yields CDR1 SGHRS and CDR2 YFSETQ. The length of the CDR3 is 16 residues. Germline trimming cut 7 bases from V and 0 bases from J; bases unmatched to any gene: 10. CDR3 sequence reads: CASAPVAGSSYNEQFF. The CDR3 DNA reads TGCGCCAGCGCCCCCGTAGCGGGCAGCTCCTACAATGAGCAGTTCTTC.